The source of this TCR beta chain is a study of molecular identifiers for immune sequencing clone quantification. Study context: The replicate experiment used RNA from around 20,000 or 99,000 naive CD8 cells. This RNA was split into five aliquots, and four of them were sequenced.

General observations from the study: In a background of around 1 million naive cells, spiked Jurkat TCR RNA from one cell was reportedly detectable. Clone sizes that are highly expanded could be underestimated when identical TCR molecules share a barcode.

Libraries of naive CD8 cells were prepared from 20,000 to 1,000,000 sorted cells using 10%, 30% or 50% RNA. The CDR3 runs 13 residues. Germline CDR1 and CDR2: SEHNR and FQNEAQ (reference sequence). Trimming cost V 5 bases and J 7 bases; bases outside gene matches: 5. TCRdb ran MiXCR on the PCR reads and lists one entry per CDR3 protein. Among about 500,000 distinct CDR3 sequences listed, 20% to 25% were seen once. Notes on this clonotype: Its matching antigen is unknown.

The chain couples TRBV7-9 to TRBJ2-3; 8 nucleotides agree with TRBD1. The TCR sequence derives from a human donor in good health. Some libraries in this study had Jurkat cell RNA spiked in. Sample: naive CD8+ T cells from blood, with Jurkat cell RNA spiked in. Subset noted: FACS-sorted CD8+CD4-CCR7+CD45RA+ naive T cells. CDR3 coding DNA: TGTGCCAGCAGCACAGGGGGGAGGAATACGCAGTATTTT. Its protein product is CASSTGGRNTQYF.